The 2 T cell receptor beta chains presented below share a single source sample, sequenced in a study of shared T cell receptors in the human thymus. Here immunoSEQ multiplex PCR was the method, and the copy in TCRdb shows in-frame clones only, minus some. Here the sample spans hundreds of thousands of clones, roughly 86% being singletons. The sample also formed part of further work on human thymus T cells.

The source material was thymocytes. The origin of the receptors is a boy younger than two with a congenital heart defect.

This chain joins TRBV5-8 and TRBJ2-7; D is possibly TRBD1 (6 bases). Germline lookup yields CDR1 SGHTS and CDR2 YDEGEE. V lost 4 bases and J lost 5, with 19 bases in between. The CDR3 runs to 15 residues. This CDR3 reads CASSPLPGTLNEQYF. The CDR3 DNA is TGTGCCAGCAGCCCCCTCCCCGGGACACTCAACGAGCAGTACTTC. Complete variable domain (other parts from reference TRBV5-8 and TRBJ2-7): EAGVTQSPTHLIKTRGQQATLRCSPISGHTSVYWYQQALGLGLQFLLWYDEGEERNRGNFPPRFSGRQFPNYSSELNVNALELEDSALYLCASSPLPGTLNEQYFGPGTRLTVT.

The chain is built from TRBV4-3 and TRBJ1-6; unclear D gene. CDR1 is LGHNA, CDR2 YSLEER, per germline. This CDR3 is built from 13 residues. V was pared by 4 bases and J by 5 bases, with 6 bases between. CDR3 residues: CASSLPNNSPLHF. The CDR3 DNA reads TGCGCCAGCAGCCTGCCTAATAATTCACCCCTCCACTTT.